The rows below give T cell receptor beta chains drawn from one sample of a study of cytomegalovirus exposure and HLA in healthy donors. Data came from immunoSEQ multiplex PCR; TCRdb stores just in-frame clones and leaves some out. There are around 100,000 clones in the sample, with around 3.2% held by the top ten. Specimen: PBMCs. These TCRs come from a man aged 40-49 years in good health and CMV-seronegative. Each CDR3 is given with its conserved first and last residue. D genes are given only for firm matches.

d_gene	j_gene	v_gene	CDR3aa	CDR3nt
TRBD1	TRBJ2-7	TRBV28	CASWTGGSEQYF	TGTGCCAGCTGGACAGGGGGTAGCGAGCAGTACTTC
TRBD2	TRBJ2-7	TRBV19	CASSGPGLAVAYEQYF	TGTGCCAGTAGTGGGCCGGGACTAGCGGTGGCCTACGAGCAGTACTTC
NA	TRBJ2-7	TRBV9	CASSVVGGAPGEQYF	TGTGCCAGCAGCGTAGTAGGAGGGGCCCCCGGCGAGCAGTACTTC
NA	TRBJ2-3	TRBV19	CASSTRRQISSTDTQYF	TGTGCCAGTAGTACTCGACGACAGATATCTAGCACAGATACGCAGTATTTT
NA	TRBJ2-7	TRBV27	CASSSSYEQYF	TGTGCCAGCAGTTCGTCCTACGAGCAGTACTTC
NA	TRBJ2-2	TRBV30	CAWSSGGSGTGELFF	TGTGCCTGGAGTAGTGGGGGGTCGGGCACCGGGGAGCTGTTTTTT
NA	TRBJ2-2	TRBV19	CASRTAGTLNTGELFF	TGTGCCAGTAGGACCGCCGGGACACTGAACACCGGGGAGCTGTTTTTT
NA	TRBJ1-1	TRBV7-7	CASSLRGARNTEAFF	TGTGCCAGCAGCTTACGGGGGGCAAGGAACACTGAAGCTTTCTTT
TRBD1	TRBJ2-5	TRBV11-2	CASSRRGATGGETQYF	TGTGCCAGCAGCCGGAGGGGGGCGACAGGGGGCGAGACCCAGTACTTC
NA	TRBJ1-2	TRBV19	CASSHRVFYGYTF	TGTGCCAGTAGTCACAGGGTTTTCTATGGCTACACCTTC
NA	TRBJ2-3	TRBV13	CASSLGGRVGRGSTDTQYF	TGTGCCAGCAGCCTAGGGGGTAGGGTTGGGCGGGGGAGCACAGATACGCAGTATTTT
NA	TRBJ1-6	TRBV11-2	CASSLEPWLIDSSYNSPLHF	TGTGCCAGCAGCTTAGAGCCGTGGTTAATTGACAGCTCCTATAATTCACCCCTCCACTTT
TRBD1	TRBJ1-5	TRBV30	CAWGTGVNQPQHF	TGTGCCTGGGGGACAGGGGTAAATCAGCCCCAGCATTTT
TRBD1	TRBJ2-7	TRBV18	CASSPGTGVDEQYF	TGTGCCAGCTCGCCGGGGACAGGGGTCGACGAGCAGTACTTC
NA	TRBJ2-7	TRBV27	CASRTLTSGLRDEQYF	TGTGCCAGCAGAACCCTGACCTCGGGACTTCGGGACGAGCAGTACTTC
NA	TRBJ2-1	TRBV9	CASSVGDGGGYYNEQFF	TGTGCCAGCAGCGTAGGAGACGGCGGGGGCTACTACAATGAGCAGTTCTTC
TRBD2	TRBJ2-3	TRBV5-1	CASSLSGGNSDTQYF	TGCGCCAGCAGCTTGTCGGGGGGGAATTCAGATACGCAGTATTTT
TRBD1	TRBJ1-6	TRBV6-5	CASSYEQGANSPLHF	TGTGCCAGCAGTTACGAGCAGGGGGCGAATTCACCCCTCCACTTT